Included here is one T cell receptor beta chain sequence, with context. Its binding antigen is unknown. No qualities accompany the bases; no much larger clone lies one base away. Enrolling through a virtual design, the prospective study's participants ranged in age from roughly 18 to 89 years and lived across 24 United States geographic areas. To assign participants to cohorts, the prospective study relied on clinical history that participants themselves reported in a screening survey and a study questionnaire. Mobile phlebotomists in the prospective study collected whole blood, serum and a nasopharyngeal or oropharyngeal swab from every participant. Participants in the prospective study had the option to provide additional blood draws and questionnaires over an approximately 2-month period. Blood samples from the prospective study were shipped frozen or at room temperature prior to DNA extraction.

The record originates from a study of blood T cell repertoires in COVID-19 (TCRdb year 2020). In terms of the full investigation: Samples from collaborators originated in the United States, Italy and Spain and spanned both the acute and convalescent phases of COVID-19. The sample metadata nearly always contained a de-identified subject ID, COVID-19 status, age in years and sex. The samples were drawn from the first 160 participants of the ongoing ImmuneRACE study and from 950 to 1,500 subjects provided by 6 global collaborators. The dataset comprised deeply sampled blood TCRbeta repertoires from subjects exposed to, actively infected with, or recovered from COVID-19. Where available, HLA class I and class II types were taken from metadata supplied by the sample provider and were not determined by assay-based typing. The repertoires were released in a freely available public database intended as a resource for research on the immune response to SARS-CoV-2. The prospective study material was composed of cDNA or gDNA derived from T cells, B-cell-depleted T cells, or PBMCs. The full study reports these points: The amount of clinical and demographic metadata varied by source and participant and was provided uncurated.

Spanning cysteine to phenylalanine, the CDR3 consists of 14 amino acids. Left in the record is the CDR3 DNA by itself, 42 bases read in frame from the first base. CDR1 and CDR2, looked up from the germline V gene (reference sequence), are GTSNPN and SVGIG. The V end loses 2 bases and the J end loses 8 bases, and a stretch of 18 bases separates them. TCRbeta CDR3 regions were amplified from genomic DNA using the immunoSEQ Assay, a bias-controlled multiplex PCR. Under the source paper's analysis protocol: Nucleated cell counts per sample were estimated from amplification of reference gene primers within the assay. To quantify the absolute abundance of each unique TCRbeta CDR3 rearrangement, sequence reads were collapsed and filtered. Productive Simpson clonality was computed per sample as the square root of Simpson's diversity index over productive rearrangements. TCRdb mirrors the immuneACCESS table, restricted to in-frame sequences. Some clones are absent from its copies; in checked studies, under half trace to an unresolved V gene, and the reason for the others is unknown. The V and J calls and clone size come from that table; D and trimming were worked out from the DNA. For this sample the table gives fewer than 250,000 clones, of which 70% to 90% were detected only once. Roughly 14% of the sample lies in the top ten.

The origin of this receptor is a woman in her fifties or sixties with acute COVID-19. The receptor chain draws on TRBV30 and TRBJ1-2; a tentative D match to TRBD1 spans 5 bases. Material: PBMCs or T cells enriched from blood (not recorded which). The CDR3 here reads CAWSTPPGNQGYTF. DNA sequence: TGTGCCTGGAGTACCCCCCCAGGGAATCAAGGCTACACCTTC.